This TCR beta chain was captured in a study of cytomegalovirus exposure and HLA in healthy donors. As for the study in general: The roughly 670 first-cohort repertoires shared a platform with the 130 or so validation repertoires, as reported in a later analysis.

Overall study results and limits: Among the CMV-associated chains, a few were confirmed in vitro as specific for CMV antigens. The listing of roughly 160 TCR beta chains classed them as cytomegalovirus-associated.

On this clone itself: Its antigen is currently unknown.

Germline values: CDR1 MNHNS, CDR2 SASEGT. The V and J ends lost 0 bases and 6 bases respectively, with 11 bases between them. There are 14 residues in the CDR3. Using immunoSEQ multiplex PCR, the repertoire was profiled, and TCRdb retains in-frame clones only, with some absent. The data show some 250,000 clones, 85% to 90% seen once. The material sequenced was PBMCs. The origin of this receptor is a woman aged 18-29 years in good health and CMV-seronegative. V is TRBV6-1 and J is TRBJ1-2; D is uncertain. CDR3 sequence reads: CASSEARKTDGYTF. Here the CDR3 DNA reads TGTGCCAGCAGTGAAGCGCGGAAGACGGATGGCTACACCTTC.